This TCR beta chain was profiled in a study of T cell changes during pregnancy in multiple sclerosis. Measured with immunoSEQ multiplex PCR; TCRdb has only the in-frame clones, and not every one. The data hold about 93,000 clones, with more than 85% observed a single time. CDR1 is SQVTM, CDR2 ANQGSEA, per germline. The CDR3 consists of 12 residues. The V gene end was trimmed by 4 bases and the J gene end by 5 bases; junction bases not matched to a gene: 4. The clonotype was recovered from a female donor with multiple sclerosis, enrolled in a pregnancy study. The sample was peripheral blood, taken before pregnancy. The chain recombines TRBV29-1 with TRBJ2-7, with 8 bases identical to TRBD2. CDR3 sequence: CSVVRTSNEQYF. The CDR3 DNA reads as TGCAGCGTTGTAAGGACTAGCAACGAGCAGTACTTC.